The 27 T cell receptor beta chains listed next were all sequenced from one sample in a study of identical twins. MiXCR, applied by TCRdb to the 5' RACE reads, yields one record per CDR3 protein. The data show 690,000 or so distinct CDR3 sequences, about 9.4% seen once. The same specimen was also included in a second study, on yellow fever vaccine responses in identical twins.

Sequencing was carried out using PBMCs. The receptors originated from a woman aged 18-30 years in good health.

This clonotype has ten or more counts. CDR3 sequence: CASSLEVAGFPHNEQFF. Written as DNA, the CDR3 is TGTGCCAGCAGCTTGGAGGTAGCGGGATTCCCCCACAATGAGCAGTTCTTC. The J gene is TRBJ2-1, the V gene TRBV5-6, with 8 bases matching TRBD2. Germline values: CDR1 SGHDT, CDR2 YYEEEE. With 0 bases clipped from V and 5 bases from J, the junction kept 10 bases outside the gene matches. This CDR3 is built from 17 residues.

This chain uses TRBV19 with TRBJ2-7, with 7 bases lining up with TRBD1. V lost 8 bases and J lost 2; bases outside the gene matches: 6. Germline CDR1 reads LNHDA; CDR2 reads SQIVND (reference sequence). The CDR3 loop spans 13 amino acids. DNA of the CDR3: TGTGCCAGTCACCTGGACAGGCCCTACGAGCAGTACTTC. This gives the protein CASHLDRPYEQYF. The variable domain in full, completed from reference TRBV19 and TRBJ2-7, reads DGGITQSPKYLFRKEGQNVTLSCEQNLNHDAMYWYRQDPGQGLRLIYYSQIVNDFQKGDIAEGYSVSREKKESFPLTVTSAQKNPTAFYLCASHLDRPYEQYFGPGTRLTVT.

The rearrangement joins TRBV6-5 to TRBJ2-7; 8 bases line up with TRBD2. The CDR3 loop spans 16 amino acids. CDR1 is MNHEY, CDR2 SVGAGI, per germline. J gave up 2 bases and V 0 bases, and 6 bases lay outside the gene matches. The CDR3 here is CASSYSKTSGTYEQYF. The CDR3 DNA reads TGTGCCAGCAGTTACTCGAAAACTAGCGGTACCTACGAGCAGTACTTC.

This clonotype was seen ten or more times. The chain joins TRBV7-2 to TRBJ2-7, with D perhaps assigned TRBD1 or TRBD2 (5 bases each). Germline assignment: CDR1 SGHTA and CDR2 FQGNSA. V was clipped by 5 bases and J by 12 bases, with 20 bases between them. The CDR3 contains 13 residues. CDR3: CASSRERGLQPYF. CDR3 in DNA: TGTGCCAGCAGCCGAGAACGGGGCCTCCAGCCGTACTTC.

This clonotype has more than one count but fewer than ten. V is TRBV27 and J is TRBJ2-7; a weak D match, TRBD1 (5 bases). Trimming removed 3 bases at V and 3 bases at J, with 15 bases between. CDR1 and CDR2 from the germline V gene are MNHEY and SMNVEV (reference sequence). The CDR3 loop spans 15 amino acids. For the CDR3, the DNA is TGTGCCAGCAGTTTTGCAGGGCGGAGCAACTACGAGCAGTACTTC. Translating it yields CASSFAGRSNYEQYF.

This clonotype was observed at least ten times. CDR3 DNA sequence: TGTGCCAGCAGTGAATCGCCCAGGGACAATCAGCCCCAGCATTTT. Amino acids: CASSESPRDNQPQHF. The chain is built from TRBV25-1 and TRBJ1-5, with D tentatively TRBD1 (5 bases). Per germline, CDR1 MGHDK and CDR2 SYGVNS. This CDR3 spans 15 amino acids. Between the trimmed V and J ends, which lost 1 base and 3 bases, there was a span of 10 bases.

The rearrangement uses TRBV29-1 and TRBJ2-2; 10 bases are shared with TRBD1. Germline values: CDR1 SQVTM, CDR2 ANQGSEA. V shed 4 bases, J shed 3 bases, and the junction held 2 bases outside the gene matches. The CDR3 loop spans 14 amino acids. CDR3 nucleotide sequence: TGCAGCGTTGGAGACAGGGGGCACACCGGGGAGCTGTTTTTT. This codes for CSVGDRGHTGELFF.

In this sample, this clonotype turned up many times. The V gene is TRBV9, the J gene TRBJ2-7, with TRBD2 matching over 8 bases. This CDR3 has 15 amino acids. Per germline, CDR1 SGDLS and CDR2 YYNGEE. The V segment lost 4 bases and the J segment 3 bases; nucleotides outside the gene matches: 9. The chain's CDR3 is CASSPHGAGVYEQYF. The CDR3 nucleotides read TGTGCCAGCAGCCCCCATGGAGCGGGAGTCTACGAGCAGTACTTC.

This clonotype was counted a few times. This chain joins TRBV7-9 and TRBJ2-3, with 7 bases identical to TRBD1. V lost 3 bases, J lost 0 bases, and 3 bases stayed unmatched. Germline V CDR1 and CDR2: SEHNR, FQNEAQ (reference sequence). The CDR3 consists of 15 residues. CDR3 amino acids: CASSFPGQSTDTQYF. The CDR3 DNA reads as TGTGCCAGCAGCTTTCCGGGACAGAGCACAGATACGCAGTATTTT.

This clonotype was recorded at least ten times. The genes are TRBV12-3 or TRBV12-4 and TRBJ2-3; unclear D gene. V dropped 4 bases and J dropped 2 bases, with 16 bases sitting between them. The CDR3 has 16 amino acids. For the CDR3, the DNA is TGTGCCAGCAGTTACCCCCCTGGTGGCGTCACAGATACGCAGTATTTT. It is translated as CASSYPPGGVTDTQYF.

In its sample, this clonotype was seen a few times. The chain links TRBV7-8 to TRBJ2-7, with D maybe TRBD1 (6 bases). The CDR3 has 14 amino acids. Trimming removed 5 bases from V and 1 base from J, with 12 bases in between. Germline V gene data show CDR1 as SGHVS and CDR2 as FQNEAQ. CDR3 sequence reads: CASSPGDASYEQYF. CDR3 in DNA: TGTGCCAGCAGCCCAGGGGACGCTTCCTACGAGCAGTACTTC.

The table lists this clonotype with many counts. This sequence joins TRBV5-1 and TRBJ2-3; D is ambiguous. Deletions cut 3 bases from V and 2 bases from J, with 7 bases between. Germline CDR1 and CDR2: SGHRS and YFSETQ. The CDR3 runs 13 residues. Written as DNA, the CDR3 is TGCGCCAGCAGCTCGGCCCTCACAGATACGCAGTATTTT. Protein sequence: CASSSALTDTQYF.

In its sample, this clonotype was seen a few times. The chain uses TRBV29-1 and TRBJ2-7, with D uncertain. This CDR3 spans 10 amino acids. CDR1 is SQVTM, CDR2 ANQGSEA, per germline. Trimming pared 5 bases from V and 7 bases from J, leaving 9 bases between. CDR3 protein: CSVIGREQYF. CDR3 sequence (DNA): TGCAGCGTTATCGGGCGAGAGCAGTACTTC.

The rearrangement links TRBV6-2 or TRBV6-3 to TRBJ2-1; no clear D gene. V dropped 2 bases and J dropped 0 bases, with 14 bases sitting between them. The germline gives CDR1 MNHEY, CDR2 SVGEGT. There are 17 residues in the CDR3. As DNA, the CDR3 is TGTGCCAGCAGTTACCCAATTCCTCGGAGCTCCTACAATGAGCAGTTCTTC. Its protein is CASSYPIPRSSYNEQFF.

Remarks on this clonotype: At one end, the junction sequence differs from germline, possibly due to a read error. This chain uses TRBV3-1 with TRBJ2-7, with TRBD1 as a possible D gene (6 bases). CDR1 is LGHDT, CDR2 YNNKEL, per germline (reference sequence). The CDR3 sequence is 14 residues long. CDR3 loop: CASTQRGGPGEQYF. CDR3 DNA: TGTGCCAGCACCCAACGAGGGGGACCCGGCGAGCAGTACTTC.

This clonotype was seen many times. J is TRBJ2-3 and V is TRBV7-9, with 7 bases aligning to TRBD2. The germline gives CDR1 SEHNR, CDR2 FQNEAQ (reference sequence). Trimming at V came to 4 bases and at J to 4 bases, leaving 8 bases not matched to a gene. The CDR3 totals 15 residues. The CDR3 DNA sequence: TGTGCCAGCAGCTCGACAGCGGGACTCGCAGATACGCAGTATTTT. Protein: CASSSTAGLADTQYF. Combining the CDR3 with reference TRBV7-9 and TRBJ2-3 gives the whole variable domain DTGVSQNPRHKITKRGQNVTFRCDPISEHNRLYWYRQTLGQGPEFLTYFQNEAQLEKSRLLSDRFSAERPKGSFSTLEIQRTEQGDSAMYLCASSSTAGLADTQYFGPGTRLTVL.

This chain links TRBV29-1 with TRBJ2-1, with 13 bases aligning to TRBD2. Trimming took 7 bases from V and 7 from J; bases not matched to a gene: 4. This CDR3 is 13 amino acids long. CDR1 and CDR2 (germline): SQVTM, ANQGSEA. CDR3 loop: CSGRTSGRNEQFF. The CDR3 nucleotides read TGCAGCGGTCGGACTAGCGGGAGAAATGAGCAGTTCTTC.

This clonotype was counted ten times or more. The CDR3 is CASSQRRGHEQYF. CDR3 coding DNA: TGCGCCAGCAGCCAACGACGGGGGCACGAGCAGTACTTC. The chain links TRBV4-3 to TRBJ2-7, with D perhaps assigned TRBD1 or TRBD2 (6 bases each). The CDR3 covers 13 residues. V lost 2 bases to trimming and J lost 5 bases, with 10 bases between them. Germline CDR1 reads LGHNA; CDR2 reads YSLEER.

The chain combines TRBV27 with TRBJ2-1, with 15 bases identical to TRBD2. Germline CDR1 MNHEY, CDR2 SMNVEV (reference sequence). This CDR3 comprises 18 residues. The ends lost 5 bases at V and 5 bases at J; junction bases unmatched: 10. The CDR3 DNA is TGTGCCAGCAGTCCTCATCCGGGACTAGCGGGGGGTCACAATGAGCAGTTCTTC. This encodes CASSPHPGLAGGHNEQFF.

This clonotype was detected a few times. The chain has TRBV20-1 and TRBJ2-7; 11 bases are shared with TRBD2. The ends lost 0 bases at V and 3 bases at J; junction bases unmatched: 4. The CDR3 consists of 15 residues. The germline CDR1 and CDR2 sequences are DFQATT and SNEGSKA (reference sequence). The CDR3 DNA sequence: TGCAGTGCTAGAGAGGGACTAGCGGATTACTACGAGCAGTACTTC. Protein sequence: CSAREGLADYYEQYF.

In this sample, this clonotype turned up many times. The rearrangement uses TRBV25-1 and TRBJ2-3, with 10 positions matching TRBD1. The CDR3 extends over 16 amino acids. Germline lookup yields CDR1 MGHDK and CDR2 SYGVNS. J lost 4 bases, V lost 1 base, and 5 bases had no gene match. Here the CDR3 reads CASSEWGQGKSDTQYF. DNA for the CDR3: TGTGCCAGCAGTGAATGGGGACAGGGGAAATCAGATACGCAGTATTTT.

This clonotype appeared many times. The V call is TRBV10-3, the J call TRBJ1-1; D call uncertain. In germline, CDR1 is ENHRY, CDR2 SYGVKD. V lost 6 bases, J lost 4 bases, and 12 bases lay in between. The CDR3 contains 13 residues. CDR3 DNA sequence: TGTGCCATCAGACCCGGACCGATCACTGAAGCTTTCTTT. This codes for CAIRPGPITEAFF.

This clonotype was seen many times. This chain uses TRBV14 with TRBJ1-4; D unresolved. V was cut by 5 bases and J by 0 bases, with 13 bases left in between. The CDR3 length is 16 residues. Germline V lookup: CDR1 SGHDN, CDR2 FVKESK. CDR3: CASSKGPFTTNEKLFF. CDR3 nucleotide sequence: TGTGCCAGCAGCAAAGGCCCATTCACAACTAATGAAAAACTGTTTTTT.

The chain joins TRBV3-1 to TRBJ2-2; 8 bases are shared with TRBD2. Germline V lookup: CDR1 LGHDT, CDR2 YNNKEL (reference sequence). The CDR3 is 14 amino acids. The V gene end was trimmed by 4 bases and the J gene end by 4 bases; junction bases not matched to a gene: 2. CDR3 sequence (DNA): TGTGCCAGCAGCCCGGGGGGGGCCACCGGGGAGCTGTTTTTT. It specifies CASSPGGATGELFF.

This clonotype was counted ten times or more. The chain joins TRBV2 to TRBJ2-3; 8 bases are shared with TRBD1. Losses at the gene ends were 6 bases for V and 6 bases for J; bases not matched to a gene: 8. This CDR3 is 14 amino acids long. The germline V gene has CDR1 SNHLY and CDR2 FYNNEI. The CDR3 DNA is TGTGCCAGCAGCGTAGGGACAGGATCTGATACGCAGTATTTT. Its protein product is CASSVGTGSDTQYF.

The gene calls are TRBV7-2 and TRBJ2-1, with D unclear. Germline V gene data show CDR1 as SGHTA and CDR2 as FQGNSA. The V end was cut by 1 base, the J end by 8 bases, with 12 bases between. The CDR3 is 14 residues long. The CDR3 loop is CASSLVRVRDEQFF. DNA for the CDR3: TGTGCCAGCAGCTTAGTTCGTGTACGCGATGAGCAGTTCTTC.

CDR3 in DNA: TGCAGTGCTGACACACCGGGACGGTACACAGATACGCAGTATTTT. Its translation: CSADTPGRYTDTQYF. The chain combines TRBV20-1 with TRBJ2-3; D tentatively reads TRBD1 or TRBD2 (5 bases each). This CDR3 region has 15 residues. Germline CDR1 is DFQATT and CDR2 is SNEGSKA (reference sequence). V was pared by 5 bases and J by 2 bases, with 17 bases between.